This is a list of T cell receptor beta chains from one sample in a study of cytomegalovirus exposure and HLA in healthy donors. TCRdb's table, derived via immunoSEQ multiplex PCR, lists solely in-frame clones and lacks some. The sample shows 90,000 or so clones, roughly 63% of them seen only once. Material for sequencing was PBMCs. These receptors all stem from a boy younger than 18 in good health and CMV-seropositive. Each CDR3 is given with its conserved first and last residue. The D gene is left open where the match is weak.

V	D	J	CDR3
TRBV6-5	TRBD1	TRBJ1-2	CASRRDRDRDGYTF
TRBV6-1	.	TRBJ2-3	CASAGQAGYDTQYF
TRBV30	TRBD2	TRBJ2-3	CACESSGGAGTQYF
TRBV11-2	.	TRBJ1-1	CASSPLWGGGEAFF
TRBV18	.	TRBJ1-1	CASSPPRGFTEAFF
TRBV15	.	TRBJ1-5	CATSRAPVEPQHF
TRBV5-1	TRBD1	TRBJ1-4	CASSSWMVAGGSNEKLFF
TRBV19	.	TRBJ1-1	CASSVDPGLNAAEAFF
TRBV10-3	TRBD1	TRBJ2-7	CASRQGGEQYF
TRBV4-2	TRBD1	TRBJ2-7	CASSPINDRGSSYEQYF
TRBV30	TRBD2	TRBJ2-1	CAWSPEGLGVSNEQFF
TRBV18	.	TRBJ1-5	CASSLGRESNQPQHF
TRBV10-3	TRBD1	TRBJ1-5	CAISDRDRAGQPQHF
TRBV5-6	TRBD1	TRBJ1-1	CASSLAGQGGLGTEAFF
TRBV7-6	TRBD1	TRBJ2-4	CASSLGDRESIQYF
TRBV5-5	TRBD2	TRBJ2-7	CASSFVRTSGSYEQYF
TRBV4-1	TRBD1	TRBJ1-1	CASSLKGQLNTEAFF
TRBV11-2	.	TRBJ1-4	CASSPAREANEKLFF
TRBV4-3	.	TRBJ1-2	CASSQESGGGYTF
TRBV5-1	.	TRBJ2-7	CASSLIRDTYEQYF